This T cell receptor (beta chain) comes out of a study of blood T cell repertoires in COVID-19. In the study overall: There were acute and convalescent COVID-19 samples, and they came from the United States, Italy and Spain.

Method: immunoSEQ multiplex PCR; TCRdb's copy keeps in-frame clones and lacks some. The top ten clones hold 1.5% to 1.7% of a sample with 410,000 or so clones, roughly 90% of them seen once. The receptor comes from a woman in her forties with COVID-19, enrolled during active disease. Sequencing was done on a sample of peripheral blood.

CDR3 sequence reads: CASSHFYTGELFF. The CDR3 nucleotides are TGTGCCAGCAGTCACTTCTACACCGGGGAGCTGTTTTTT. The rearrangement uses TRBV28 and TRBJ2-2; D uncertain. Trimming took 5 bases from V and 3 from J, leaving 7 bases between them. Germline CDR1 MDHEN, CDR2 SYDVKM. The CDR3 contains 13 residues.